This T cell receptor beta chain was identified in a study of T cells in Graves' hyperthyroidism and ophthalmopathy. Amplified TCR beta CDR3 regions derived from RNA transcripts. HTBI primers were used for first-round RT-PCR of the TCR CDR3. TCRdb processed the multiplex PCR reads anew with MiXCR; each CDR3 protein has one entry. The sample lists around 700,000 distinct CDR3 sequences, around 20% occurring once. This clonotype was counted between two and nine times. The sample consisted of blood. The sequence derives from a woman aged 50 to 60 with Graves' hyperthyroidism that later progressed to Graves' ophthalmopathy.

CDR3 protein: CAWISSRGQGAYYEQYF. DNA for the CDR3: TGTGCCTGGATCTCCTCTCGGGGACAGGGGGCTTACTACGAGCAGTACTTC. The chain links TRBV30 to TRBJ2-7, with 12 nucleotides matching TRBD1. The CDR3 runs to 17 residues. The V segment lost 4 bases and the J segment 3 bases; nucleotides outside the gene matches: 13. CDR1 is GTSNPN and CDR2 is SVGIG in the germline V gene (reference sequence). Full variable domain (remainder filled in from reference TRBV30 and TRBJ2-7): SQTIHQWPATLVQPVGSPLSLECTVEGTSNPNLYWYRQAAGRGLQLLFYSVGIGQISSEVPQNLSASRPQDRQFILSSKKLLLSDSGFYLCAWISSRGQGAYYEQYFGPGTRLTVT.